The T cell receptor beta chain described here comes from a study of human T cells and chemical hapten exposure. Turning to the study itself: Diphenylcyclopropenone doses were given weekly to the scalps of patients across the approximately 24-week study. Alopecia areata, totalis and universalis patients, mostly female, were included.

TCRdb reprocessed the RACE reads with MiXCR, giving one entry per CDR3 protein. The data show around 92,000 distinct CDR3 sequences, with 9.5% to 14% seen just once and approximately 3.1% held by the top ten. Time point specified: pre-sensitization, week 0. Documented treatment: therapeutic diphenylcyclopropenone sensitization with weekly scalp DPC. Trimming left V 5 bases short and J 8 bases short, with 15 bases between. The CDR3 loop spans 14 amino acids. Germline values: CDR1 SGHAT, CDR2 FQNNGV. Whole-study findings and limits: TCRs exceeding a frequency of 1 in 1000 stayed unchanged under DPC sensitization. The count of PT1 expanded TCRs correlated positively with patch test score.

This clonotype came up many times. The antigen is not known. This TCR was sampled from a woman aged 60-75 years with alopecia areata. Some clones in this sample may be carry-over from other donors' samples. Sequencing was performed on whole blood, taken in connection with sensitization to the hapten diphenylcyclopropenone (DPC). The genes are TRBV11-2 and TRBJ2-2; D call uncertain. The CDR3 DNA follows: TGTGCCAGCAGCGCTACCCTAGAATCGGGGGAGCTGTTTTTT. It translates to CASSATLESGELFF.